The source of this TCR beta chain is a study of blood T cell repertoires in COVID-19. Study summary: The analysed material was cDNA or gDNA that came from T cells, B-cell-depleted T cells, or PBMCs.

Per the germline V gene, CDR1 is MNHNY and CDR2 is SVGAGI (reference sequence). Trimming removed 5 bases from V and 5 bases from J; junction bases left unmatched: 8. The CDR3 loop spans 16 amino acids. Across fewer than 25 US areas, participants ranged in age from about 18 to 90 years. Cohort allocation depended upon clinical history that participants reported. This clone was recorded a few times. The assay was immunoSEQ multiplex PCR, and TCRdb's table has in-frame clones only and misses some. The sample shows around 150,000 clones, roughly 90% of them seen only once. Sequencing used PBMCs or T cells enriched from blood (not recorded which). J is TRBJ1-4 and V is TRBV6-6; 10 bases fit TRBD1. The sequence derives from a woman between 45 and 60 years old who had recovered from COVID-19. The CDR3 sequence is CASSRQGANLNEKLFF. The CDR3 nucleotides are TGTGCCAGCAGTCGACAGGGGGCCAACCTAAATGAAAAACTGTTTTTT.